A selection of T cell receptor beta chains follows, all from one sample in a study of CD8 T cells in Susac syndrome. TCRdb fed the immunoSEQ multiplex PCR reads into MiXCR, producing one record per CDR3 protein. The sample has 300,000 to 350,000 distinct CDR3 sequences, around 92% seen once; the top ten hold less than 0.08%. The sequenced sample was CD4+ T cells from PBMCs. The receptors were sampled from a human donor with multiple sclerosis. Each CDR3 is given with its conserved first and last residue. Each record gives: J gene, D gene, V gene, CDR3 protein, CDR3 DNA. D genes are given only for firm matches.

J: TRBJ2-2
D: -
V: TRBV6-5
CDR3: CASRPQANTGELFF
DNA: TGTGCCAGCAGGCCTCAGGCCAACACCGGGGAGCTGTTTTTT

J: TRBJ2-5
D: -
V: TRBV19
CDR3: CASRREETQYF
DNA: TGTGCCAGTAGAAGGGAAGAGACCCAGTACTTC

J: TRBJ1-2
D: -
V: TRBV5-1
CDR3: CASSQDSVYGYTF
DNA: TGCGCCAGCAGCCAGGACAGCGTTTATGGCTACACCTTC

J: TRBJ1-1
D: -
V: TRBV19
CDR3: CASSITRQATEAFF
DNA: TGTGCCAGTAGTATAACCAGGCAGGCCACTGAAGCTTTCTTT

J: TRBJ1-1
D: -
V: TRBV9
CDR3: CASSVSPGSNTEAFF
DNA: TGTGCCAGCAGCGTATCCCCAGGGTCGAACACTGAAGCTTTCTTT

J: TRBJ2-5
D: -
V: TRBV9
CDR3: CASSRGSGQETQYF
DNA: TGTGCCAGCAGCAGAGGGAGCGGCCAAGAGACCCAGTACTTC

J: TRBJ2-3
D: TRBD2
V: TRBV6-1
CDR3: CASSPMTGTSGTDTQYF
DNA: TGTGCCAGCAGCCCTATGACCGGGACTAGCGGCACAGATACGCAGTATTTT

J: TRBJ2-5
D: -
V: TRBV20-1
CDR3: CSARDFQETQYF
DNA: TGCAGTGCTAGGGATTTTCAAGAGACCCAGTACTTC

J: TRBJ1-5
D: TRBD1
V: TRBV30
CDR3: CAWSVGQGNNQPQHF
DNA: TGTGCCTGGAGTGTAGGACAGGGGAACAATCAGCCCCAGCATTTT

J: TRBJ2-3
D: TRBD2
V: TRBV11-1
CDR3: CASSSRSPPRRNSGRDTQYF
DNA: TGTGCCAGCAGCTCCCGTTCGCCACCCCGTCGGAATAGCGGGCGCGATACGCAGTATTTT

J: TRBJ1-5
D: -
V: TRBV4-1
CDR3: CASSPTGPGNSNQPQHF
DNA: TGCGCCAGCAGCCCGACAGGTCCGGGGAATAGCAATCAGCCCCAGCATTTT

J: TRBJ2-2
D: -
V: TRBV5-1
CDR3: CASVPLSTDTGELFF
DNA: TGCGCCAGCGTCCCGCTCTCCACCGACACCGGGGAGCTGTTTTTT

J: TRBJ1-1
D: -
V: TRBV5-1
CDR3: CASSSTSTGQVDTEAFF
DNA: TGCGCCAGCAGCTCCACCTCAACAGGGCAGGTGGACACTGAAGCTTTCTTT

J: TRBJ2-4
D: -
V: TRBV19
CDR3: CASSILDIQYF
DNA: TGTGCCAGTAGTATACTAGACATTCAGTACTTC

J: TRBJ2-1
D: TRBD2
V: TRBV30
CDR3: CAWSVPGGVQFF
DNA: TGTGCCTGGAGTGTCCCGGGAGGTGTGCAGTTCTTC